The rows below give T cell receptor beta chains drawn from one sample of a study of T cell changes during pregnancy in multiple sclerosis. Profiling relied on immunoSEQ multiplex PCR, and the TCRdb table lists in-frame clones only, not all of them. The data contain roughly 45,000 clones, roughly 94% of them singletons. The sequenced sample was CD8+ T cells from peripheral blood mononuclear cells, obtained in the first trimester of pregnancy. These receptors came from a female donor with multiple sclerosis, enrolled in a pregnancy study. Each CDR3 is given with its conserved first and last residue. Each record gives: V gene, clone size, J gene, D gene, CDR3 DNA, CDR3 protein. D genes are given only for firm matches. Rows may omit the clone size; those that give it use once, few, many or a size class.

>TRBV27|-|TRBJ2-7|TRBD2
TGTGCCAGCAGTTTAGCGGGGGAGAGTTCCTACGAGCAGTACTTC
CASSLAGESSYEQYF
>TRBV2|-|TRBJ2-1|TRBD2
TGTGCCAGCAGTGAAGCGGCGGGAGCCCTCTATGAGCAGTTCTTC
CASSEAAGALYEQFF
>TRBV5-1|-|TRBJ2-3|-
TGCGCCAGCAGCTTATGGGGAGGCACAGATACGCAGTATTTT
CASSLWGGTDTQYF
>TRBV5-6|-|TRBJ1-1|-
TGTGCCAGCAGCTTGGAATTACATGTGGCTGAAGCTTTCTTT
CASSLELHVAEAFF
>TRBV6-5|-|TRBJ2-4|-
TGTGCCAGCAGTCCCTCGGCCAAAAACATTCAGTACTTC
CASSPSAKNIQYF
>TRBV9|-|TRBJ2-7|TRBD1
TGTGCCAGCAGCGTAGGGGCAGGGGGCGCATACGAGCAGTACTTC
CASSVGAGGAYEQYF
>TRBV2|-|TRBJ1-4|TRBD1
TGTGCCAGCAGTCCCGCGGGACAGCTTAATGAAAAACTGTTTTTT
CASSPAGQLNEKLFF
>TRBV19|-|TRBJ2-1|-
TGTGCCAGTAGTATTCCCCGATTAGGGGATGAGCAGTTCTTC
CASSIPRLGDEQFF
>TRBV30|-|TRBJ2-3|-
TGTGCCGCGGCTAGGGCGGGCCGCACAGATACGCAGTATTTT
CAAARAGRTDTQYF
>TRBV10-1|-|TRBJ2-2|-
TGCGCCAGCAGTGACAGAGCGGGTACCACCGGGGAGCTGTTTTTT
CASSDRAGTTGELFF
>TRBV6-5|-|TRBJ1-6|TRBD1
TGTGCCAGCAGGGAGGGACAGGTTTATTCACCCCTCCACTTT
CASREGQVYSPLHF
>TRBV7-7|-|TRBJ2-7|TRBD2
TGTGCCAGCAGCTTAGGGACTAGCGGGAGGGCGGGCGAGCAGTACTTC
CASSLGTSGRAGEQYF
>TRBV4-3|once|TRBJ2-2|-
TGCGCCAGCAGCCAAGGTCCCGGGACACCCACCGGGGAGCTGTTTTTT
CASSQGPGTPTGELFF
>TRBV11-3|-|TRBJ2-3|TRBD2
TGTGCCAGCAGCTTATACGGGACTAGCGAGGCAGATACGCAGTATTTT
CASSLYGTSEADTQYF
>TRBV7-6|-|TRBJ2-7|-
TGTGCCAGCAGCATAACAGGAGATTCCTACGAGCAGTACTTC
CASSITGDSYEQYF
>TRBV28|-|TRBJ2-1|-
TGTGCCAGCATGGCAGGGACCTACAATGAGCAGTTCTTC
CASMAGTYNEQFF
>TRBV5-8|-|TRBJ2-1|TRBD2
TGTGCCAGCAGCTTGCGGACTAGCGGGAGGGATTACAATGAGCAGTTCTTC
CASSLRTSGRDYNEQFF
>TRBV30|-|TRBJ1-2|-
TGTGCCTGGAGTGTCTCCCCGGGACACTGGGGTGGCTACACCTTC
CAWSVSPGHWGGYTF